A selection of T cell receptor beta chains follows, all from one sample in a study of OX40 agonist ivuxolimab in advanced cancers. Sequencing was performed with immunoSEQ multiplex PCR; in TCRdb, only in-frame clones are kept and a portion is missing. The sample carries about 68,000 clones, roughly 90% recorded once. The sample in question was CD4+ or CD8+ T cells sorted from blood, obtained in a trial of the OX40 agonist ivuxolimab. The source is an adult with an advanced solid tumor such as melanoma, head and neck, liver or kidney cancer. Each CDR3 is given with its conserved first and last residue. A D gene is named only where the DNA matches it firmly. Clone size is not always given. Where it is, it says once, few, many or a class for expanded clones.

V	J	D	size	CDR3	DNA
TRBV7-9	TRBJ2-7	TRBD2	few	CASSFGAGGPRNEQYF	TGTGCCAGCAGCTTCGGAGCGGGAGGGCCTCGGAACGAGCAGTACTTC
TRBV5-1	TRBJ1-2	.	.	CASSLPGVYGYTF	TGCGCCAGCAGCTTGCCGGGGGTCTATGGCTACACCTTC
TRBV5-8	TRBJ2-1	TRBD2	.	CASSSRPLAGRESYNEQFF	TGTGCCAGCAGCTCGCGGCCGCTAGCGGGTCGAGAAAGCTACAATGAGCAGTTCTTC
TRBV4-2	TRBJ2-2	TRBD2	.	CASSFGLAGVTGELFF	TGTGCCAGCAGCTTTGGACTAGCGGGAGTCACCGGGGAGCTGTTTTTT
TRBV7-2	TRBJ1-6	.	.	CASSALETWILGSPLHF	TGTGCCAGCAGCGCGCTCGAGACGTGGATTCTGGGTTCACCCCTCCACTTT
TRBV5-1	TRBJ2-2	TRBD1	.	CASSLVQGAAGELFF	TGCGCCAGCAGCTTGGTGCAGGGGGCCGCCGGGGAGCTGTTTTTT
TRBV2	TRBJ2-1	.	.	CASSEALLGTLNEQFF	TGTGCCAGCAGTGAAGCGCTTCTTGGGACCCTCAATGAGCAGTTCTTC
TRBV19	TRBJ1-1	.	.	CATLRTANTEAFF	TGTGCCACCCTGAGGACAGCTAACACTGAAGCTTTCTTT
TRBV19	TRBJ2-7	.	.	CASRPQGAGVGSYEQYF	TGTGCCAGCCGACCCCAGGGGGCGGGAGTAGGATCCTACGAGCAGTACTTC
TRBV27	TRBJ2-1	TRBD2	.	CASSLLPGLALYNEQFF	TGTGCCAGCAGTTTGCTTCCGGGACTAGCCCTTTACAATGAGCAGTTCTTC
TRBV6-5	TRBJ1-3	.	.	CASSYSRSGSGNTIYF	TGTGCCAGCAGTTACTCGAGGTCGGGCTCTGGAAACACCATATATTTT
TRBV28	TRBJ1-2	TRBD1	.	CASSRNRGTYGYTF	TGTGCCAGCAGTCGTAACAGGGGAACCTATGGCTACACCTTC
TRBV6-1	TRBJ1-3	.	.	CASSEAAGMGSGNTIYF	TGTGCCAGCAGTGAAGCTGCAGGTATGGGCTCTGGAAACACCATATATTTT
TRBV6-5	TRBJ2-2	TRBD1	.	CASSRDRQNTGELFF	TGTGCCAGCAGTCGGGACAGACAAAACACCGGGGAGCTGTTTTTT
TRBV18	TRBJ2-1	.	once	CASSPQQGRDNEQFF	TGTGCCAGCTCACCACAGCAGGGCAGGGACAATGAGCAGTTCTTC
TRBV19	TRBJ1-1	.	.	CASNKRDFEAFF	TGTGCCAGTAACAAAAGGGATTTTGAAGCTTTCTTT
TRBV29-1	TRBJ2-6	.	.	CSAVSGANVLTF	TGCAGCGCTGTCTCTGGGGCCAACGTCCTGACTTTC
TRBV4-1	TRBJ2-5	.	.	CASSQDYRETQYF	TGCGCCAGCAGCCAAGATTACAGAGAGACCCAGTACTTC